A few counts support the clone carrying this T cell receptor beta chain. These data originate in a study of T cell changes during pregnancy in multiple sclerosis. V dropped 8 bases and J dropped 5 bases, with 3 bases sitting between them. The V gene's germline CDR1 is LNHDA and CDR2 SQIVND (reference sequence). This CDR3 comprises 10 residues. This table comes from immunoSEQ multiplex PCR, and its TCRdb copy is limited to in-frame clones, with some not included. This table holds 75,000 to 95,000 clones, 80% to 95% found once. The sequencing used peripheral blood, collected in the first trimester of pregnancy. The TCR was taken from a female donor in good health, enrolled as a control in a pregnancy study. The rearrangement links TRBV19 to TRBJ1-4; the D is unclear. The CDR3 DNA follows: TGTGCCAGTGAGAATGAAAAACTGTTTTTT. It is translated as CASENEKLFF.